This is a list of T cell receptor beta chains from one sample in a study of control samples from healthy donors and cancer patients. Some clones are missing from TCRdb's copy, which holds only in-frame ones; the method was immunoSEQ multiplex PCR. Seen here are some 150,000 clones, 94% observed once, and the top ten hold approximately 14%. Sequencing used blood. These receptors were taken from a man aged 35 to 55 in good health. Each CDR3 is given with its conserved first and last residue. A D gene is named only where the DNA matches it firmly. Only some rows state a clone size, as once, few, many or a class for expanded clones.

>-|TRBV18|-|TRBJ1-4
TGTGCCAGCTCACCACAAGGGGCAGCAACTAATGAAAAACTGTTTTTT
CASSPQGAATNEKLFF
>TRBD1|TRBV6-5|-|TRBJ1-4
TGTGCCATCGACAGGGGACTTGGTGAAAAACTGTTTTTT
CAIDRGLGEKLFF
>-|TRBV5-4|-|TRBJ1-6
TGTGCCAGCAGCCCCGGACAGCGACCGAATTCACCCCTCCACTTT
CASSPGQRPNSPLHF
>-|TRBV5-5|-|TRBJ1-2
TGTGCCAGCAGCAGTGTCAACTATGGCTACACCTTC
CASSSVNYGYTF
>TRBD2|TRBV7-9|-|TRBJ2-1
TGTGCCAGCAGCTCCAGCCGGGAGGTTCGGAATGAGCAGTTCTTC
CASSSSREVRNEQFF
>-|TRBV12-3/TRBV12-4|-|TRBJ1-4
TGTGCCAGCAGTTCGGCTTCTGGAAAACTGTTTTTT
CASSSASGKLFF
>-|TRBV5-5|-|TRBJ1-5
TGTGCCAGCAGCTCGACGATGACAGTTGATCAGCCCCAGCATTTT
CASSSTMTVDQPQHF
>TRBD1|TRBV25-1|-|TRBJ2-5
TGTGCCAGCAGTGAATTCGGACAGGGGGAGACCCAGTACTTC
CASSEFGQGETQYF
>-|TRBV21-1|-|TRBJ2-3
TGTGCCAGCAGCAAAACGCGTTTTACGAACAGCGGGGGGCGGAGCACAGATACGCAGTATTTT
CASSKTRFTNSGGRSTDTQYF
>-|TRBV7-6|once|TRBJ1-5
TGTGCCAGCAGCTTAGTCGCTTGGGGAACGAACAATCAGCCCCAGCATTTT
CASSLVAWGTNNQPQHF
>-|TRBV14|-|TRBJ1-2
TGTGCCAGCAGCCCCCTAATGGGAGACGGAGGTTATGGCTACACCTTC
CASSPLMGDGGYGYTF
>-|TRBV28|-|TRBJ2-7
TGTGCCAGCAGTCCCCCGGGCGGGAACTACGAGCAGTACTTC
CASSPPGGNYEQYF
>TRBD1|TRBV5-4|few|TRBJ1-1
TGTGCCAGCAGCTTGGGACAGGGCGGCCTCACTGAAGCTTTCTTT
CASSLGQGGLTEAFF
>-|TRBV10-3|-|TRBJ2-3
TGTGCCATCAGTGAGTCGACAAGGGGAGATACGCAGTATTTT
CAISESTRGDTQYF
>-|TRBV9|-|TRBJ1-2
TGTGCCAGCAGCGTAGCGGGGGGCATTGGCGGCTACACCTTC
CASSVAGGIGGYTF
>TRBD1|TRBV7-8|-|TRBJ2-7
TGTGCCAGCAGCTCGGGGACAGGGATTTACGAGCAGTACTTC
CASSSGTGIYEQYF
>-|TRBV4-1|-|TRBJ2-5
TGCGCCAGCAGCCAAGATGGGGGCAGGAACCAAGAGACCCAGTACTTC
CASSQDGGRNQETQYF
>TRBD1|TRBV5-8|medium-sized|TRBJ2-5
TGTGCCAGCAGCTTGGTGGGCAGGGGGCCAGAGACCCAGTACTTC
CASSLVGRGPETQYF
>-|TRBV28|-|TRBJ2-7
TGTGCCAGCAGGAGCGAAGTCGAGCAGTACTTC
CASRSEVEQYF
>TRBD1|TRBV28|-|TRBJ1-2
TGTGCCAGCAGTTCCGGGACAGGGACCTATGGCTACACCTTC
CASSSGTGTYGYTF
>-|TRBV19|-|TRBJ1-6
TGTGCCAGTTTACAACCGGGGACCGGTTCACCCCTCCACTTT
CASLQPGTGSPLHF
>TRBD2|TRBV5-1|-|TRBJ2-3
TGCGCCAGCAGCCCCGGGACTAACACAGATACGCAGTATTTT
CASSPGTNTDTQYF
>-|TRBV24-1|-|TRBJ2-1
TGTGCCACCAGTGATTTTGCTAGCAGTGAGCAGTTCTTC
CATSDFASSEQFF
>-|TRBV7-2|-|TRBJ1-5
TGTGCCAGCAGCCCGACGGGGGCAAATCAGCCCCAGCATTTT
CASSPTGANQPQHF
>-|TRBV3-1/TRBV3-2|-|TRBJ2-2
TGTGCCAGCAGCCAGATGACAGTGAACACCGGGGAGCTGTTTTTT
CASSQMTVNTGELFF
>TRBD1|TRBV6-4|-|TRBJ2-7
TGTGCCAGCAGTAAGACAGGGACGGGCGAGCAGTACTTC
CASSKTGTGEQYF
>-|TRBV9|-|TRBJ2-6
TGTGCCAGCAGCCCAGAGGGGGTTATAAGCTCTGGGGCCAACGTCCTGACTTTC
CASSPEGVISSGANVLTF
>-|TRBV28|-|TRBJ2-7
TGTGCCAGCAGCTCAAGGAAGAAGTACGAGCAGTACTTC
CASSSRKKYEQYF
>-|TRBV13|-|TRBJ1-3
TGTGCCAGCAGCTTAGAGGTCTCTGGAAACACCATATATTTT
CASSLEVSGNTIYF
>TRBD2|TRBV7-2|once|TRBJ2-3
TGTGCCAGCAGCGGAAATTCCGGGGGGGCAGTGCCGCAGTATTTT
CASSGNSGGAVPQYF
>-|TRBV25-1|-|TRBJ2-5
TGTGCCAGCAGTGAATCCGGCAGAATTCACCAAGAGACCCAGTACTTC
CASSESGRIHQETQYF
>-|TRBV24-1|-|TRBJ1-2
TGTGCCACCCACACTAACTATGGCTACACCTTC
CATHTNYGYTF
>-|TRBV7-9|once|TRBJ2-2
TGTGCCAGCAGCCCAACAGGGAACGCGAACACCGGGGAGCTGTTTTTT
CASSPTGNANTGELFF
>-|TRBV11-3|-|TRBJ2-1
TGTGCCAGCAGCCTAGGGGGGGGAGGCTCCTACAATGAGCAGTTCTTC
CASSLGGGGSYNEQFF
>-|TRBV3-1/TRBV3-2|-|TRBJ2-5
TGTGCCAGCAGCCAAGTCCCCAGCCAAGAGACCCAGTACTTC
CASSQVPSQETQYF
>-|TRBV6-5|-|TRBJ1-5
TGTGCCAGCAGTAAGACAGTGCTTAGCAATCAGCCCCAGCATTTT
CASSKTVLSNQPQHF
>-|TRBV9|once|TRBJ2-2
TGTGCCAGCAGCATCAACAGGGTCCCCCAGACCGGGGAGCTGTTTTTT
CASSINRVPQTGELFF
>-|TRBV11-2|-|TRBJ1-2
TGTGCCACCCGTGTGAACTATGGCTACACCTTC
CATRVNYGYTF
>TRBD1|TRBV30|-|TRBJ1-5
TGTGCCTGGAGCCATAGGACAGGGGGGACGAGATGGCAGCCCCAGCATTTT
CAWSHRTGGTRWQPQHF
>-|TRBV19|few|TRBJ1-6
TGTGCCAGTAGTTCACCACAGGGTCCGGGACCCCTCCACTTT
CASSSPQGPGPLHF
>-|TRBV2|-|TRBJ2-1
TGTGCCAGCAGACCCCCTGACAGACTCGTCCACAATGAGCAGTTCTTC
CASRPPDRLVHNEQFF
>TRBD1|TRBV11-3|once|TRBJ2-2
TGTGCCAGCAGCTTAGGCCAGGGGGTCACCGGGGAGCTGTTTTTT
CASSLGQGVTGELFF
>TRBD2|TRBV28|once|TRBJ2-2
TGTGCCAGCAGTTCCCCGGGCGGGAGGAACACCGGGGAGCTGTTTTTT
CASSSPGGRNTGELFF
>-|TRBV18|-|TRBJ2-7
TGTGCCAGCTCACCAGGGCTTACAGTCTCCTACGAGCAGTACTTC
CASSPGLTVSYEQYF
>TRBD1|TRBV6-2/TRBV6-3|once|TRBJ1-2
TGTGCCAGCAGTGGGGACAGGGGGCATGGCTACACCTTC
CASSGDRGHGYTF
>TRBD1|TRBV6-5|-|TRBJ1-2
TGTGCCAGCACCAAGCAGGGGGCTGACTATGGCTACACCTTC
CASTKQGADYGYTF
>TRBD1|TRBV7-2|-|TRBJ1-1
TGTGCCAGCAGCCCTACAACAGGGGCCACTGAAGCTTTCTTT
CASSPTTGATEAFF
>TRBD2|TRBV7-9|-|TRBJ2-1
TGTGCCAGCAGCTCGGGACTAGCGGGAGGGCCGGTTAATGAGCAGTTCTTC
CASSSGLAGGPVNEQFF
>-|TRBV20-1|-|TRBJ2-3
TGCAGTGCTCCCTTCCATACGCAGTATTTT
CSAPFHTQYF